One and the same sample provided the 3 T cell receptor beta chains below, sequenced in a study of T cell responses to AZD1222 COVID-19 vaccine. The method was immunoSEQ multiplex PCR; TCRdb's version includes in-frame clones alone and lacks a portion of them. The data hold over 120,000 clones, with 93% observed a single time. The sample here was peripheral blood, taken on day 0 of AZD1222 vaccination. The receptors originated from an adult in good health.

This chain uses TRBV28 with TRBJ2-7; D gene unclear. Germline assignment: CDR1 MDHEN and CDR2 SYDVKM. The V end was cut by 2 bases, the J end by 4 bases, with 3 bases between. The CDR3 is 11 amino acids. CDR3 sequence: CASSLGYEQYF. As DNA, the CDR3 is TGTGCCAGCAGTTTAGGGTACGAGCAGTACTTC.

CDR3 amino acids: CASSADRDLWGVLTF. The CDR3 bases are TGTGCCAGCAGCGCGGACAGGGACCTTTGGGGCGTCCTGACTTTC. The chain recombines TRBV9 with TRBJ2-6; 8 positions match TRBD1. This CDR3 spans 15 amino acids. The V gene's germline CDR1 is SGDLS and CDR2 YYNGEE. The ends lost 3 bases at V and 12 bases at J; junction bases unmatched: 11.

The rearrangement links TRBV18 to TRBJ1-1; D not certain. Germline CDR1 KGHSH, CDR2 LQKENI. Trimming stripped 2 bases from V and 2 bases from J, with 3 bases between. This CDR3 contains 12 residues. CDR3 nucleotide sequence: TGTGCCAGCTCACCAAGTAACACTGAAGCTTTCTTT. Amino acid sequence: CASSPSNTEAFF.